This TCR beta chain was identified during a study of siplizumab effects on memory and regulatory T cells. Assays covered roughly 90,000 TCR templates per sample. Here immunoSEQ multiplex PCR was the method, and the copy in TCRdb shows in-frame clones only, minus some. The sample records 100,000 or so clones, just over 90% being singletons. With regard to this clone: No antigen is known for it.

Points from the study as a whole: The authors mapped only a minor fraction of alloreactive clones to unstimulated subsets.

The CDR3 totals 14 residues. From germline, CDR1 is LNHDA and CDR2 SQIVND (reference sequence). J was trimmed by 8 bases and V by 5 bases; bases with no gene match: 6. The chain couples TRBV19 to TRBJ1-4; 9 bases agree with TRBD1. The TCR originated in a human donor in good health. Material: CD4+ T cells sorted from blood. The CDR3 loop reads CASSLGTGSEKLFF. In DNA, the CDR3 is TGTGCCAGTAGTCTGGGGACAGGGAGCGAAAAACTGTTTTTT.